A single T cell receptor beta chain is shown here with its context. Its antigen is undetermined. The PCR ran on 60 Vbeta and 13 Jbeta primers. Here immunoSEQ multiplex PCR was the method, and the copy in TCRdb shows in-frame clones only, minus some. This sample carries about 130,000 clones, 72% of them seen once, and the ten largest clones take around 4%. This entry belongs to a study of cytomegalovirus exposure and HLA in healthy donors. Notes on the study in general: The study put roughly 160 TCR beta chains on its list as cytomegalovirus-associated. For most subjects, TCR beta sequences were reported to predict HLA-A and HLA-B alleles with accuracy. Rarity characterized most TCR sequences, yet some public TCRs appeared in many donors.

V dropped 3 bases and J dropped 0; count of bases not matched to a gene: 4. This CDR3 comprises 15 residues. Per germline, CDR1 SQVTM and CDR2 ANQGSEA. The V gene is TRBV29-1, the J gene TRBJ2-7; 11 nucleotides agree with TRBD2. The clonotype originates from a man aged 25 to 45 in good health and CMV-seronegative. The sequenced sample was PBMCs. The CDR3, as DNA: TGCAGCGTTGATTATGGGACTAGCGGCTCCTACGAGCAGTACTTC. Its translation is CSVDYGTSGSYEQYF.